Following are 21 T cell receptor beta chains from one sample sequenced in a study of Graves' ophthalmopathy and Graves' hyperthyroidism. Amplification from RNA transcripts yielded the TCR beta CDR3 regions. HTBI primers were employed in first-round RT-PCR, then a second-round multiplex PCR followed. TCRdb analysed the multiplex PCR reads with MiXCR anew, one entry per CDR3 protein. This sample has about 220,000 distinct CDR3 sequences; around a fifth occur once, and the top ten carry roughly 45%. Material: peripheral blood. Receptors were obtained from a woman aged 45-65 years with Graves' ophthalmopathy.

The rearrangement links TRBV20-1 to TRBJ2-7; 9 bases are shared with TRBD2. The CDR3 extends over 16 amino acids. In germline, CDR1 is DFQATT, CDR2 SNEGSKA (reference sequence). The J segment lost 1 base and the V segment lost 0 bases, leaving 7 bases of the junction unmatched. The CDR3 loop is CSARDPLAGESYEQYF. The CDR3 nucleotides read TGCAGTGCTAGAGATCCCTTAGCGGGAGAGTCCTACGAGCAGTACTTC.

The table lists this clonotype with many counts. The chain couples TRBV7-8 to TRBJ2-5, with 10 positions matching TRBD2. The CDR3 runs 16 residues. CDR1 is SGHVS and CDR2 is FQNEAQ in the germline V gene. V gave up 5 bases and J gave up 7 bases; unmatched junction bases: 13. The CDR3 DNA follows: TGTGCCAGCAGCCAAACAACTAGCGGGGCAAGGGGGACCCAGTACTTC. Translation gives CASSQTTSGARGTQYF.

Comments on this clonotype: A junction boundary mismatches the germline segment, possibly from a read error. The chain combines TRBV6-1 with TRBJ1-2; D uncertain. There are 13 residues in the CDR3. CDR1 and CDR2 from the germline V gene are MNHNS and SASEGT. This chain's CDR3 is CASRPDANYGYIF. The DNA for the CDR3 is TGTGCCAGCAGGCCGGATGCTAACTATGGCTACATCTTC.

There are many counts of this clonotype. The chain recombines TRBV13 with TRBJ1-2; 7 bases map to TRBD1. This CDR3 region has 16 residues. The germline V gene has CDR1 PRHDT and CDR2 FYEKMQ (reference sequence). V was clipped by 2 bases and J by 2 bases; unmatched bases: 8. CDR3 sequence (DNA): TGTGCCAGCAGCTTATCCGGGACAGAAGGCAACTATGGCTACACCTTC. Protein: CASSLSGTEGNYGYTF.

There are many counts of this clonotype. The chain employs TRBV19 and TRBJ1-5; D is undetermined. The V end was cut by 3 bases, the J end by 4 bases, with 10 bases between. Germline lookup yields CDR1 LNHDA and CDR2 SQIVND (reference sequence). The CDR3 is 14 residues long. DNA of the CDR3: TGTGCCAGTAGTATGACCGGGATGAATCAGCCCCAGCATTTT. As protein: CASSMTGMNQPQHF.

The chain employs TRBV20-1 and TRBJ2-7, with D perhaps matching TRBD2 (9 bases). CDR1 and CDR2 from the germline V gene are DFQATT and SNEGSKA (reference sequence). V shed 6 bases and J shed 1 base, with 22 bases lying between them. The CDR3 runs to 16 residues. The CDR3 sequence: CSAIRGLAGLSYEQYF. The DNA for the CDR3 is TGCAGTGCAATCAGGGGGCTAGCGGGATTATCCTACGAGCAGTACTTC.

Many counts were recorded for this clonotype. CDR3 sequence reads: CASSLIQGPEQYF. The CDR3 DNA follows: TGTGCCAGCAGCTTAATTCAGGGCCCCGAGCAGTACTTC. The rearrangement joins TRBV7-2 to TRBJ2-7; maybe TRBD1 (5 bases). This CDR3 is built from 13 residues. Germline CDR1 and CDR2: SGHTA and FQGNSA. With 2 bases removed from V and 6 bases from J, the gap between germline ends came to 11 bases.

This clonotype has at least ten counts. V and J are TRBV20-1 and TRBJ2-5; D tentatively reads TRBD1 or TRBD2 (5 bases each). V was shortened by 6 bases and J by 10 bases, with 18 bases between the two germline ends. Germline V lookup: CDR1 DFQATT, CDR2 SNEGSKA (reference sequence). This CDR3 contains 12 residues. CDR3 amino acids: CSAPGPGERQYF. The CDR3 DNA is TGCAGTGCCCCGGGGCCAGGAGAGCGCCAGTACTTC.

This clonotype showed up just a few times. Just one base apart from a much larger clone, this may be a read error. V and J are TRBV30 and TRBJ2-5, with D possibly matching TRBD1 (5 bases). The DNA end favors TRBJ2-1, so the J call may be wrong. Germline V gene data show CDR1 as GTSNPN and CDR2 as SVGIG (reference sequence). The CDR3 has 13 amino acids. DNA of the CDR3: TGTGCCTGGAGTGGACAGAGACAAGAGACCCAGTTCTTC. Translation gives CAWSGQRQETQFF.

This sequence joins TRBV6-5 and TRBJ2-7; TRBD1 might be the D (5 bases). V gave up 1 base and J gave up 2 bases, with 15 bases separating them. The CDR3 spans 16 residues. Germline lookup yields CDR1 MNHEY and CDR2 SVGAGI. The CDR3, as DNA: TGTGCCAGCAGTTACTATCCAGGACACCGACCCTACGAGCAGTACTTC. Encoded protein: CASSYYPGHRPYEQYF.

The chain uses TRBV6-1 and TRBJ1-1; D may be TRBD1 (5 bases). The CDR3 is 14 residues long. Germline V CDR1 and CDR2: MNHNS, SASEGT. Between the trimmed V and J ends, which lost 4 bases and 6 bases, there was a span of 15 bases. CDR3 sequence (DNA): TGTGCCAGCAGTGTCCCCCACAGGTTCCCTGAAGCTTTCTTT. Amino acid sequence: CASSVPHRFPEAFF.

This clonotype was found many times. The chain employs TRBV6-5 and TRBJ2-7; D could derive from TRBD1 or TRBD2 (5 bases each). V lost 2 bases, J lost 6 bases, and 14 bases lay in between. Per the germline V gene, CDR1 is MNHEY and CDR2 is SVGAGI. The CDR3 extends over 14 amino acids. In DNA, the CDR3 is TGTGCCAGCAGTTACAGGGGAGAGTTTCGCGAGCAGTACTTC. It translates to CASSYRGEFREQYF.

This clonotype turned up a few times. The J gene is TRBJ2-7, the V gene TRBV5-1, with 8 bases lining up with TRBD1. The germline gives CDR1 SGHRS, CDR2 YFSETQ. J gave up 2 bases and V 2 bases, and 9 bases lay outside the gene matches. The CDR3 is made up of 16 amino acids. In nucleotides, the CDR3 is TGCGCCAGCAGCTTAATATCACAGGGGGGAACCTACGAGCAGTACTTC. It specifies CASSLISQGGTYEQYF.

CDR3 region: CSASPGLQETQYF. CDR3 DNA sequence: TGCAGTGCTAGCCCAGGTCTACAAGAGACCCAGTACTTC. This chain joins TRBV20-1 and TRBJ2-5, with D hard to call. This CDR3 has 13 amino acids. The germline V gene encodes CDR1 DFQATT and CDR2 SNEGSKA (reference sequence). V was shortened by 3 bases and J by 2 bases, with 10 bases between the two germline ends.

Many counts were recorded for this clonotype. CDR3 loop: CATSDFGGSETQYF. Here the CDR3 DNA reads TGTGCCACCAGTGATTTCGGGGGATCAGAGACCCAGTACTTC. The chain carries TRBV24-1 and TRBJ2-5; a weak D match, TRBD2 (6 bases). CDR3 length: 14 amino acids. The V end was cut by 1 base, the J end by 4 bases, with 9 bases between. Germline loops: CDR1 KGHDR, CDR2 SFDVKD.

This clonotype has ten or more counts. V and J are TRBV6-5 and TRBJ2-4; 8 nucleotides agree with TRBD2. V lost 2 bases and J lost 3; bases outside the gene matches: 6. The CDR3 is 16 amino acids. Per the germline V gene, CDR1 is MNHEY and CDR2 is SVGAGI. The CDR3 protein is CASSYGTGGDKNIQYF. The CDR3 DNA is TGTGCCAGCAGTTACGGGACGGGAGGGGACAAAAACATTCAGTACTTC.

In the case of this clonotype: A read error may account for a junction end that differs from germline. The rearrangement links TRBV19 to TRBJ1-2, with TRBD1 as a possible D gene (6 bases). CDR3 length: 12 amino acids. Germline V lookup: CDR1 LNHDA, CDR2 SQIVND (reference sequence). CDR3 bases: TGTGCCAGTACGGGCAGGGGCTATGGCTACATCTTC. This translates into CASTGRGYGYIF.

This sequence joins TRBV12-3 or TRBV12-4 and TRBJ1-5; 7 nucleotides line up with TRBD1. The V segment lost 7 bases and the J segment 2 bases; nucleotides outside the gene matches: 5. The CDR3 totals 14 residues. The CDR3 region is CASNDRVGNQPQHF. CDR3 DNA: TGTGCCAGCAACGACAGGGTGGGCAATCAGCCCCAGCATTTT.

This clonotype has ten or more counts. The rearrangement links TRBV12-3 or TRBV12-4 to TRBJ1-1; perhaps TRBD1 as D (6 bases). V lost 5 bases, J lost 5 bases, and 18 bases lay in between. The CDR3 is 15 amino acids. The CDR3 here is CASSPGRGGRTEAFF. The DNA of the CDR3 is TGTGCCAGCAGTCCTGGGCGGGGGGGGCGGACTGAAGCTTTCTTT.

This clonotype appeared many times. The V gene is TRBV6-1, the J gene TRBJ2-3; 8 bases line up with TRBD2. The germline CDR1 and CDR2 sequences are MNHNS and SASEGT. The trim removed 6 bases at V and 2 bases at J, leaving 7 bases unmatched. This CDR3 is 15 amino acids long. The CDR3: CASRALAGLTDTQYF. DNA for the CDR3: TGTGCCAGCAGAGCTTTAGCGGGACTCACAGATACGCAGTATTTT.

This clonotype was picked up many times. The chain is built from TRBV6-1 and TRBJ2-7; a possible D gene is TRBD1 (5 bases). Per germline, CDR1 MNHNS and CDR2 SASEGT. The CDR3 runs to 14 residues. Between the trimmed V and J ends, which lost 8 bases and 6 bases, there was a span of 20 bases. Written as DNA, the CDR3 is TGTGCCAGCGAGTCAGAAGGGGCACCCTTCGAGCAGTACTTC. Encoded protein: CASESEGAPFEQYF.